The rows below give T cell receptor beta chains drawn from one sample of a study of cytomegalovirus exposure and HLA in healthy donors. Profiling relied on immunoSEQ multiplex PCR, and the TCRdb table lists in-frame clones only, not all of them. The table records about 260,000 clones, about 92% of them present only once. The material sequenced was PBMCs. The receptors come from a woman aged 25 to 39 in good health and CMV-seronegative. Both conserved end residues are part of each CDR3. D genes are given only for firm matches. Clone size is not always given. Where it is, it says once, few, many or a class for expanded clones.

D: TRBD2
J: TRBJ2-1
size: once
V: TRBV30
CDR3: CAGGEGLAGYNEQFF
DNA: TGTGCCGGTGGGGAGGGACTAGCGGGATACAATGAGCAGTTCTTC

D: NA
J: TRBJ2-5
size: NA
V: TRBV15
CDR3: CATSSDPRGQETQYF
DNA: TGTGCCACCAGCAGCGATCCACGGGGCCAAGAGACCCAGTACTTC

D: NA
J: TRBJ2-2
size: NA
V: TRBV30
CDR3: CAWSVGTNTGELFF
DNA: TGTGCCTGGAGTGTAGGGACAAACACCGGGGAGCTGTTTTTT

D: NA
J: TRBJ2-1
size: NA
V: TRBV7-8
CDR3: CASSLRGNEQFF
DNA: TGTGCCAGCAGCTTACGGGGGAATGAGCAGTTCTTC

D: NA
J: TRBJ2-2
size: once
V: TRBV5-1
CDR3: CASSLDNTGELFF
DNA: TGCGCCAGCAGCTTGGACAACACCGGGGAGCTGTTTTTT

D: NA
J: TRBJ2-3
size: NA
V: TRBV7-9
CDR3: CASSNTADTQYF
DNA: TGTGCCAGCAGTAATACAGCAGATACGCAGTATTTT

D: TRBD2
J: TRBJ2-7
size: NA
V: TRBV7-8
CDR3: CASSLGLADPKGEQYF
DNA: TGTGCCAGCAGCTTGGGGCTAGCGGACCCTAAGGGGGAGCAGTACTTC

D: NA
J: TRBJ1-2
size: few
V: TRBV12-5
CDR3: CASGPTVMTAPVGYTF
DNA: TGTGCTAGTGGACCTACTGTGATGACGGCCCCGGTGGGCTACACCTTC

D: NA
J: TRBJ1-5
size: once
V: TRBV28
CDR3: CASRFPAQPQHF
DNA: TGTGCCAGCAGGTTCCCGGCTCAGCCCCAGCATTTT

D: NA
J: TRBJ1-4
size: NA
V: TRBV9
CDR3: CASSVGPTKEKLFF
DNA: TGTGCCAGCAGCGTAGGCCCGACAAAGGAAAAACTGTTTTTT

D: NA
J: TRBJ1-5
size: NA
V: TRBV28
CDR3: CASSFVRGNQPQHF
DNA: TGTGCCAGCAGTTTTGTTAGGGGCAATCAGCCCCAGCATTTT

D: TRBD2
J: TRBJ2-1
size: once
V: TRBV27
CDR3: CASTPGLVYNEQFF
DNA: TGTGCCAGCACTCCGGGACTAGTATACAATGAGCAGTTCTTC

D: TRBD2
J: TRBJ2-3
size: NA
V: TRBV4-1
CDR3: CASSHSLAGGATDTQYF
DNA: TGCGCCAGCAGCCATTCACTAGCGGGAGGTGCCACAGATACGCAGTATTTT

D: NA
J: TRBJ2-1
size: NA
V: TRBV28
CDR3: CASSWAGTGNNEQFF
DNA: TGTGCCAGCAGTTGGGCAGGGACTGGAAACAATGAGCAGTTCTTC

D: NA
J: TRBJ2-2
size: NA
V: TRBV27
CDR3: CASSTAAYRDDTGELFF
DNA: TGTGCCAGCTCCACGGCAGCCTATAGAGACGACACCGGGGAGCTGTTTTTT

D: NA
J: TRBJ2-3
size: NA
V: TRBV5-6
CDR3: CASSNGPGADTQYF
DNA: TGTGCCAGCAGCAATGGCCCAGGGGCAGATACGCAGTATTTT

D: NA
J: TRBJ2-1
size: NA
V: TRBV7-3
CDR3: CASSSRGNEQFF
DNA: TGTGCCAGCAGCTCCAGGGGTAATGAGCAGTTCTTC

D: NA
J: TRBJ2-1
size: NA
V: TRBV19
CDR3: CASSPGVNEQFF
DNA: TGTGCCAGTAGTCCCGGGGTTAATGAGCAGTTCTTC

D: NA
J: TRBJ1-4
size: NA
V: TRBV18
CDR3: CASSPPSGGEKLFF
DNA: TGTGCCAGCTCACCACCGTCAGGAGGTGAAAAACTGTTTTTT

D: TRBD2
J: TRBJ2-1
size: NA
V: TRBV25-1
CDR3: CASAGTELAGGPREQFF
DNA: TGTGCCAGCGCCGGGACAGAATTAGCGGGAGGGCCTCGGGAGCAGTTCTTC

D: NA
J: TRBJ2-3
size: NA
V: TRBV5-6
CDR3: CASSSTDTQYF
DNA: TGTGCCAGCAGCTCCACAGATACGCAGTATTTT

D: NA
J: TRBJ2-5
size: NA
V: TRBV5-6
CDR3: CASSLVSEYQETQYF
DNA: TGTGCCAGCAGCCTAGTTTCGGAGTACCAAGAGACCCAGTACTTC